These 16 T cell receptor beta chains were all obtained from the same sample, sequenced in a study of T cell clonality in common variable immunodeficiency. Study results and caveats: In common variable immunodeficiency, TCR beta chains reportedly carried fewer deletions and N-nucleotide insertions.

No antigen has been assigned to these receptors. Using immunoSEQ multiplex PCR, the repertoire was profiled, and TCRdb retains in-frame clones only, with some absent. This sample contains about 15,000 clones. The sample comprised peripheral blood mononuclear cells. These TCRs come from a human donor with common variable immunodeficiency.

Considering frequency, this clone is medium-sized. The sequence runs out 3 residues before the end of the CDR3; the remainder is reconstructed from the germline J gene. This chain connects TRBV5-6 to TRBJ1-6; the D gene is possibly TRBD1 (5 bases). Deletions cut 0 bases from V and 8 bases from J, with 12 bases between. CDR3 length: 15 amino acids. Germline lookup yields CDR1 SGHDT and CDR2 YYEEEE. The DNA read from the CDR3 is TGTGCCAGCAGCTTGGTGGGCAGGGTCGATTCACCC. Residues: CASSLVGRVDSP. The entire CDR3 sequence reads CASSLVGRVDSPLHF.

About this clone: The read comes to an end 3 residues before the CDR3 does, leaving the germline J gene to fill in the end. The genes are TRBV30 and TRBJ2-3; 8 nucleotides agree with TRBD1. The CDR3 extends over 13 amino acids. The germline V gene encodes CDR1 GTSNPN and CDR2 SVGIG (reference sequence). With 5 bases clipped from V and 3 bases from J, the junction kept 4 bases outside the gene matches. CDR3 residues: CAWRTGGTDTQYF. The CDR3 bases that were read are TGTGCCTGGCGTACAGGGGGAACAGATACG.

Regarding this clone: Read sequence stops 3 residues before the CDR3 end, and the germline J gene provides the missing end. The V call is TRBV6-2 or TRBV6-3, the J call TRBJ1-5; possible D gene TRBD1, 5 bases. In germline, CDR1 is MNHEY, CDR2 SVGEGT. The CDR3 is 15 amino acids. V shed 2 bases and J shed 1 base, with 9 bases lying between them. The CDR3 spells CASSYGGISNQPQHF. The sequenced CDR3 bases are TGTGCCAGCAGTTACGGGGGGATCAGCAATCAGCCC.

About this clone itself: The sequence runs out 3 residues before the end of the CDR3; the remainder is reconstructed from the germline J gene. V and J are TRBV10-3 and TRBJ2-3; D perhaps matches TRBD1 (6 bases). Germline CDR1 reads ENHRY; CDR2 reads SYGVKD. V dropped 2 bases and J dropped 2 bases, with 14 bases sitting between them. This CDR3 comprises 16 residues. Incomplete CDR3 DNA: TGTGCCATCAGTGAGGTCACAGGGCAGTACACAGATACG. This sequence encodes CAISEVTGQYTDT. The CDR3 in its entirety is CAISEVTGQYTDTQYF.

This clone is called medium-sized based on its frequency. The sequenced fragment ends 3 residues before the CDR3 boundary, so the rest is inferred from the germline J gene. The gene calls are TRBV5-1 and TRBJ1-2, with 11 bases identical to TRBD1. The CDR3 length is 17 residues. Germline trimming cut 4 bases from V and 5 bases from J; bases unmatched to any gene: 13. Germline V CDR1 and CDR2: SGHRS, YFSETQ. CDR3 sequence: CASSLEDRGQISYGYTF. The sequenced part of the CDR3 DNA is TGCGCCAGCAGCCTAGAGGACAGGGGGCAAATCTCATATGGC.

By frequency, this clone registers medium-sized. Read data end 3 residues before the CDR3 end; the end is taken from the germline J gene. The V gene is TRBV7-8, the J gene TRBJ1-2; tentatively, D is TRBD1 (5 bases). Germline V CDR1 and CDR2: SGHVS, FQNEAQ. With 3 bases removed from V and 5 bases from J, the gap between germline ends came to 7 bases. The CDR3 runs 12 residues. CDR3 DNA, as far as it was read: TGTGCCAGCAGCTTGGGACTATATGGC. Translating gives CASSLGLYG. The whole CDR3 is CASSLGLYGYTF.

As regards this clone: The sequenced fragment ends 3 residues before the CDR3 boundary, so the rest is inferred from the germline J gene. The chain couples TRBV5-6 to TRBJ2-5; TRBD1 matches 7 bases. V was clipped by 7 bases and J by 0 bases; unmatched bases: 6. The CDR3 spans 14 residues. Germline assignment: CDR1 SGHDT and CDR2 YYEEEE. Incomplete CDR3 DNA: TGTGCCAGCTTTACAGGGGCGTACCAAGAGACC. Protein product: CASFTGAYQET. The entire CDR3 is CASFTGAYQETQYF.

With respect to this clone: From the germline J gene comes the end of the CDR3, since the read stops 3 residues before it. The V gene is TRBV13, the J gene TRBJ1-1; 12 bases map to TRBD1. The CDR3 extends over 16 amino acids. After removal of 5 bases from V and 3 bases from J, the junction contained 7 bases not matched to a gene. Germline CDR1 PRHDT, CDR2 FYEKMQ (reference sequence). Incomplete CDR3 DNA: TGTGCCAGCAGCCCACCGGGACAGGGGGCCGACACTGAA. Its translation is CASSPPGQGADTE. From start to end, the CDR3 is CASSPPGQGADTEAFF. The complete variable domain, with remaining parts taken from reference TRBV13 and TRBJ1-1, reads AAGVIQSPRHLIKEKRETATLKCYPIPRHDTVYWYQQGPGQDPQFLISFYEKMQSDKGSIPDRFSAQQFSDYHSELNMSSLELGDSALYFCASSPPGQGADTEAFFGQGTRLTVV.

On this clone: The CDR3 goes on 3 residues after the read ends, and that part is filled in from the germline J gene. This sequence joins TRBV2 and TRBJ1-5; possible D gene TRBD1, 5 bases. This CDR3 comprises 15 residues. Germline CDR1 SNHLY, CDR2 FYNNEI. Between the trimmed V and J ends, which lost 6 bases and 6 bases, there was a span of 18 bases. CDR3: CASRGLMRDFQPQHF. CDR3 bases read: TGTGCCAGCAGGGGTTTAATGAGGGACTTTCAGCCC.

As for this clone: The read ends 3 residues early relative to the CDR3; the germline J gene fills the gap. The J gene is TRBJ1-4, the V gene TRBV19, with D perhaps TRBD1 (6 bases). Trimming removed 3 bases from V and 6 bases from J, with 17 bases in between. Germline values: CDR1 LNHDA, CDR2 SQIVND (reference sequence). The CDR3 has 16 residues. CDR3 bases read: TGTGCCAGTAGTATCCTATCGACAGGTTCTTATGAAAAA. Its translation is CASSILSTGSYEK. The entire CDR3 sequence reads CASSILSTGSYEKLFF.

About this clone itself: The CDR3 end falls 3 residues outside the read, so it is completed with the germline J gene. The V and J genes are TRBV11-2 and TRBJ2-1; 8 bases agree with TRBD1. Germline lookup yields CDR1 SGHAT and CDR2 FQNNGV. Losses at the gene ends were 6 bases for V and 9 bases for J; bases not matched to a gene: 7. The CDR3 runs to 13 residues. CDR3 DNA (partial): TGTGCCAGCAGATTGACAGGGGTGGGTGAG. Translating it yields CASRLTGVGE. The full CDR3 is CASRLTGVGEQFF.

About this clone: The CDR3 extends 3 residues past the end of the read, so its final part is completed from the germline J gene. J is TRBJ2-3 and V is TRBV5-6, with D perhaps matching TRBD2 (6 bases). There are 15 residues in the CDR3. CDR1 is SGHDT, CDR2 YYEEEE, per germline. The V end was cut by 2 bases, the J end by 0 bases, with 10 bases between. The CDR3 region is CASSFGGKSTDTQYF. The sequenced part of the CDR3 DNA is TGTGCCAGCAGCTTCGGCGGGAAGAGCACAGATACG.

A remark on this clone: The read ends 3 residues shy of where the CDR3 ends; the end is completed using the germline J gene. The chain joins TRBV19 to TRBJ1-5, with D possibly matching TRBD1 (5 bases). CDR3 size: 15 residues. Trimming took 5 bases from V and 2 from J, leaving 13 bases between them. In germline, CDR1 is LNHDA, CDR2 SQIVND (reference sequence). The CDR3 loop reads CASSPAGFGNQPQHF. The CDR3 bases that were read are TGTGCCAGTAGTCCCGCAGGGTTTGGCAATCAGCCC.

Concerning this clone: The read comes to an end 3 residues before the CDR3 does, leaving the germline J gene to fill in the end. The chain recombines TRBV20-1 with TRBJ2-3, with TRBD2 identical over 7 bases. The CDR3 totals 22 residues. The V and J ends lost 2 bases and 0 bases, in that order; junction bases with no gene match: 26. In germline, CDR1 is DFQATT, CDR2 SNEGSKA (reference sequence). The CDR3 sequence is CSARQVDHGLGSSYSSTDTQYF. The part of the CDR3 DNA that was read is TGCAGTGCTAGACAAGTAGACCACGGACTAGGTTCCTCCTACTCTAGCACAGATACG.

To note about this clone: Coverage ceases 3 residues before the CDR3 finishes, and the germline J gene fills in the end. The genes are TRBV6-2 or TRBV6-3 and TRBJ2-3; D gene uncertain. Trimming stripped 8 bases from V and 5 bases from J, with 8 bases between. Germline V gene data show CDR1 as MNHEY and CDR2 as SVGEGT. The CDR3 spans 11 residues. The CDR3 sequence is CASGLRDTQYF. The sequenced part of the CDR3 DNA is TGTGCCAGCGGGCTTAGAGATACG.

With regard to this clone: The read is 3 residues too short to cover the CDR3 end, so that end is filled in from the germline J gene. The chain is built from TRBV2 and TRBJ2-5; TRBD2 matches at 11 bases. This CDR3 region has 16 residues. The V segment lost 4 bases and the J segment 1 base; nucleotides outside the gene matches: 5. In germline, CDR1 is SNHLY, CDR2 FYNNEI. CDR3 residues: CASSGGTSGSQETQYF. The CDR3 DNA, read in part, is TGTGCCAGCAGTGGCGGGACTAGCGGATCCCAAGAGACC. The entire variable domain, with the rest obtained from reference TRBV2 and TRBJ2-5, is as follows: EPEVTQTPSHQVTQMGQEVILRCVPISNHLYFYWYRQILGQKVEFLVSFYNNEISEKSEIFDDQFSVERPDGSNFTLKIRSTKLEDSAMYFCASSGGTSGSQETQYFGPGTRLLVL.